This T cell receptor beta chain derives from a study of T cell responses to AZD1222 COVID-19 vaccine. Study-level information: It was second doses at about 4 or about 12 weeks that were pooled.

This clone was counted a single time. Germline V CDR1 and CDR2: ENHRY, SYGVKD. V lost 9 bases and J lost 0, with 6 bases in between. The CDR3 is 13 amino acids. The repertoire was sequenced with immunoSEQ multiplex PCR; TCRdb's copy has only in-frame clones and lacks some. The table shows around 130,000 clones, with roughly 89% occurring only once. V gene TRBV10-3 combines with J gene TRBJ2-6, with D perhaps TRBD1 or TRBD2 (5 bases each). The sequence derives from an adult in good health. The starting material was peripheral blood, obtained on day 0 of AZD1222 vaccination. DNA for the CDR3: TGTGCCATGAGGGGCTCTGGGGCCAACGTCCTGACTTTC. This translates into CAMRGSGANVLTF.